These 20 T cell receptor beta chains came from one sample sequenced in a study of blood T cell repertoires in COVID-19. Sequenced by immunoSEQ multiplex PCR; TCRdb stores in-frame clones only, minus some. Among about 190,000 clones listed, about three quarters were seen once. Sample: peripheral blood. All receptors derive from a woman between 65 and 79 years old with acute or convalescent COVID-19.

The V and J genes are TRBV3-1 (or the pseudogene TRBV3-2) and TRBJ1-2; tentative D call: TRBD1 (5 bases). Between the trimmed V and J ends, which lost 1 base and 8 bases, there was a span of 14 bases. Germline CDR1 LGHDT, CDR2 YNNKEL (reference sequence). The CDR3 runs to 14 residues. This chain's CDR3 is CASSQVEGRGGYTF. In DNA form, the CDR3 reads TGTGCCAGCAGCCAAGTGGAGGGGCGAGGCGGCTACACCTTC.

The chain is built from TRBV6-5 and TRBJ2-7; 9 nucleotides agree with TRBD1. The CDR3 contains 14 residues. V shed 7 bases, J shed 3 bases, and the junction held 7 bases outside the gene matches. CDR1 and CDR2 (germline): MNHEY, SVGAGI. In DNA form, the CDR3 reads TGTGCCAGCAACACACAGGGGGCAGGCTACGAGCAGTACTTC. Its translation: CASNTQGAGYEQYF.

In its sample, this clone was seen a few times. The chain carries TRBV10-3 and TRBJ1-6, with unresolved D. The germline V gene encodes CDR1 ENHRY and CDR2 SYGVKD. The CDR3 contains 12 residues. V gave up 4 bases and J gave up 8 bases, with 6 bases separating them. CDR3 protein: CAISVEHSPLHF. For the CDR3, the DNA is TGTGCCATCAGTGTAGAGCATTCACCCCTCCACTTT.

The V and J genes are TRBV6-5 and TRBJ2-1; 10 nucleotides align to TRBD2. V shed 6 bases and J 8 bases; nucleotides not matched to a gene: 10. CDR3 length equals 15 residues. Germline loops: CDR1 MNHEY, CDR2 SVGAGI. The CDR3 bases are TGTGCCAGCAGGGGGACCGGGACTAGCGTCCATGAGCAGTTCTTC. The encoded protein is CASRGTGTSVHEQFF.

This chain joins TRBV11-3 and TRBJ2-1; TRBD1 aligns across 10 bases. Germline loops: CDR1 SGHNT, CDR2 YENEEA. V shed 1 base, J shed 7 bases, and the junction held 4 bases outside the gene matches. The CDR3 covers 15 residues. CDR3 DNA: TGTGCCAGCAGCTTAGGGGGACAGGGGTGGAATGAGCAGTTCTTC. It yields the protein CASSLGGQGWNEQFF.

This chain joins TRBV30 and TRBJ1-4, with D uncertain. This CDR3 contains 13 residues. V lost 3 bases and J 3 bases, leaving 8 bases between the germline ends. The germline gives CDR1 GTSNPN, CDR2 SVGIG (reference sequence). The chain's CDR3 is CAWRRAPNEKLFF. The CDR3 DNA reads as TGTGCCTGGAGGAGGGCCCCTAATGAAAAACTGTTTTTT.

J is TRBJ2-1 and V is TRBV11-3; TRBD1 matches at 10 bases. The germline gives CDR1 SGHNT, CDR2 YENEEA. Germline trimming cut 0 bases from V and 7 bases from J; bases unmatched to any gene: 3. The CDR3 consists of 15 residues. CDR3 coding DNA: TGTGCCAGCAGCTTAGAGGGACAGGGGAAGAATGAGCAGTTCTTC. Amino acid sequence: CASSLEGQGKNEQFF.

The CDR3 protein is CASSPGQGAYNEQFF. The DNA for the CDR3 is TGTGCCAGCAGTCCGGGACAGGGGGCTTACAATGAGCAGTTCTTC. The rearrangement links TRBV6-4 to TRBJ2-1; TRBD1 matches 12 bases. The CDR3 consists of 15 residues. Germline values: CDR1 MRHNA, CDR2 SNTAGT. J gave up 4 bases and V 5 bases, and 3 bases lay outside the gene matches.

This clone was counted between two and nine times. The chain has TRBV11-2 and TRBJ2-7; 8 nucleotides align to TRBD2. The trim removed 5 bases at V and 1 base at J, leaving 7 bases unmatched. Germline values: CDR1 SGHAT, CDR2 FQNNGV. The CDR3 has 15 amino acids. DNA of the CDR3: TGTGCCAGCAGCCCACGAGCGGGAGCTTCCTACGAGCAGTACTTC. Translated, it gives CASSPRAGASYEQYF.

The V gene is TRBV28, the J gene TRBJ1-2, with TRBD1 identical over 8 bases. There are 16 residues in the CDR3. With V trimmed by 5 bases and J by 6 bases, 14 bases remained unmatched. Germline assignment: CDR1 MDHEN and CDR2 SYDVKM. CDR3 residues: CASSITGGTPRDGYTF. CDR3 nucleotides: TGTGCCAGCAGTATAACAGGGGGAACCCCCCGGGATGGCTACACCTTC.

The chain is built from TRBV5-5 and TRBJ1-2; D call uncertain. This CDR3 spans 13 amino acids. The V and J ends lost 0 bases and 6 bases respectively, with 9 bases between them. Germline CDR1 is SGHKS and CDR2 is YYEKEE (reference sequence). The CDR3 sequence is CASSLGGVDGYTF. The CDR3 nucleotides read TGTGCCAGCAGCTTGGGCGGGGTAGATGGCTACACCTTC.

The J gene is TRBJ1-2, the V gene TRBV9; D might be TRBD1 (5 bases). The CDR3 has 15 amino acids. Germline CDR1 reads SGDLS; CDR2 reads YYNGEE. Trimming pared 4 bases from V and 0 bases from J, leaving 13 bases between. The CDR3: CASSPRRDSNYGYTF. The DNA for the CDR3 is TGTGCCAGCAGCCCTCGGCGGGACTCTAACTATGGCTACACCTTC.

Only a few counts were recorded for this clone. The chain combines TRBV5-1 with TRBJ2-7; 7 bases match TRBD1. This CDR3 has 15 residues. Germline V CDR1 and CDR2: SGHRS, YFSETQ. Trimming at V came to 0 bases and at J to 0 bases, leaving 3 bases not matched to a gene. CDR3 in amino acids: CASSLAPGGSYEQYF. Written as DNA, the CDR3 is TGCGCCAGCAGCTTGGCGCCAGGGGGCTCCTACGAGCAGTACTTC.

The chain employs TRBV29-1 and TRBJ2-1; TRBD2 might be the D (7 bases). Deletions cut 5 bases from V and 10 bases from J, with 15 bases between. CDR1 is SQVTM and CDR2 is ANQGSEA in the germline V gene. There are 12 residues in the CDR3. The CDR3 sequence: CSVLTGTKEQFF. The CDR3 DNA reads as TGCAGCGTTCTTACAGGGACTAAGGAGCAGTTCTTC.

The CDR3 reads CASSLRGGEEKLFF. The CDR3 nucleotides are TGCGCCAGCAGCTTGAGAGGGGGTGAAGAAAAACTGTTTTTT. The J gene is TRBJ1-4, the V gene TRBV5-1, with D possibly TRBD1 on 6 matching bases. Germline-derived CDR1 and CDR2 are SGHRS and YFSETQ. The length of the CDR3 is 14 residues. V lost 1 base, J lost 8 bases, and 12 bases lay in between.

On this clone itself: At the DNA level, this CDR3 is encoded by other sequences in the same sample as well. The rearrangement joins TRBV7-2 to TRBJ1-5, with 8 bases lining up with TRBD1. This CDR3 has 14 residues. The ends lost 1 base at V and 6 bases at J; junction bases unmatched: 2. Germline CDR1 is SGHTA and CDR2 is FQGNSA. This chain's CDR3 is CASSLVTGGQPQHF. The CDR3 DNA follows: TGTGCCAGCAGCTTAGTAACAGGGGGTCAGCCCCAGCATTTT.

The chain has TRBV7-2 and TRBJ2-6; 7 positions match TRBD2. The CDR3 loop spans 16 amino acids. The V gene's germline CDR1 is SGHTA and CDR2 FQGNSA. V was clipped by 2 bases and J by 2 bases; unmatched bases: 3. The CDR3 DNA is TGTGCCAGCAGCTTATCTGGGGGGGCTGGGGCCAACGTCCTGACTTTC. Translation: CASSLSGGAGANVLTF.

The chain combines TRBV27 with TRBJ1-2, with D maybe TRBD1 (6 bases). The germline V gene encodes CDR1 MNHEY and CDR2 SMNVEV (reference sequence). With 4 bases removed from V and 8 bases from J, the gap between germline ends came to 14 bases. CDR3 length: 13 residues. The CDR3 bases are TGTGCCAGCAGTTGGGGGCTCAACGGAGGCTACACCTTC. Translating it yields CASSWGLNGGYTF.

The chain employs TRBV5-3 and TRBJ1-5; D gene uncertain. TRBV5-3 is classed as an ORF, of uncertain function. Between the trimmed V and J ends, which lost 4 bases and 6 bases, there was a span of 20 bases. The CDR3 runs 16 residues. CDR3 sequence: CARSRGIGFSGQPQHF. DNA of the CDR3: TGTGCCAGAAGCCGAGGGATAGGGTTCTCGGGTCAGCCCCAGCATTTT.

The genes are TRBV15 and TRBJ2-7, with no clear D. V was clipped by 0 bases and J by 2 bases, with 11 bases between them. The CDR3 runs to 15 residues. Germline V CDR1 and CDR2: LNHNV, YYDKDF (reference sequence). The CDR3 spells CATSRDLTAAYEQYF. The DNA for the CDR3 is TGTGCCACCAGCAGAGATTTAACAGCAGCCTACGAGCAGTACTTC.